These 26 T cell receptor beta chains share one sample of origin, sequenced in a study of blood T cell repertoires in COVID-19. Some clones are missing from TCRdb's copy, which holds only in-frame ones; the method was immunoSEQ multiplex PCR. The table lists roughly 430,000 clones, 88% of them singletons. The sequencing input was PBMCs or T cells enriched from blood (not recorded which). These receptors all stem from a woman between 18 and 29 years old who had been exposed to COVID-19.

This rearrangement joins TRBV5-4 to TRBJ2-7; 9 bases are a match to TRBD1. Germline CDR1 reads SGHNT; CDR2 reads YYREEE (reference sequence). V trimming: 6 bases; J trimming: 3 bases; junction bases outside the gene matches: 7. The CDR3 extends over 14 amino acids. The CDR3 nucleotides are TGTGCCAGCAACACAGGGGGCGGAGGCTACGAGCAGTACTTC. It encodes CASNTGGGGYEQYF.

The chain recombines TRBV6-5 with TRBJ2-7; tentative D call: TRBD2 (6 bases). This CDR3 region has 13 residues. Germline V gene data show CDR1 as MNHEY and CDR2 as SVGAGI. V was cut by 0 bases and J by 6 bases, with 9 bases left in between. CDR3 nucleotide sequence: TGTGCCAGCAGTTACTCGGCGGGGAGCGAGCAGTACTTC. It specifies CASSYSAGSEQYF.

This sequence joins TRBV4-3 and TRBJ1-2, with 11 bases matching TRBD1. V was pared by 1 base and J by 4 bases, with 11 bases of the junction left unmatched. The CDR3 loop spans 18 amino acids. Germline V lookup: CDR1 LGHNA, CDR2 YSLEER. The CDR3 here is CASSQVLLTGQGVYGYTF. The CDR3 coding sequence is TGCGCCAGCAGCCAAGTTTTACTTACGGGACAGGGGGTCTATGGCTACACCTTC.

V usage is TRBV7-9 and J usage is TRBJ2-1; D not certain. The germline gives CDR1 SEHNR, CDR2 FQNEAQ (reference sequence). V was cut by 5 bases and J by 8 bases, with 10 bases left in between. This CDR3 is built from 12 residues. This CDR3 reads CASSDGRDEQFF. The DNA of the CDR3 is TGTGCCAGCAGCGACGGCCGGGATGAGCAGTTCTTC.

J is TRBJ1-2 and V is TRBV6-5; 8 nucleotides line up with TRBD1. Trimming at V came to 6 bases and at J to 6 bases, leaving 6 bases not matched to a gene. Germline lookup yields CDR1 MNHEY and CDR2 SVGAGI. The CDR3 consists of 13 residues. Here the CDR3 reads CASRLTGVDGYTF. Here the CDR3 DNA reads TGTGCCAGCAGACTGACAGGGGTGGATGGCTACACCTTC.

DNA of the CDR3: TGTGCCAGCAGTTTATTAGGGACAGGGCATGGGTCACCCCTCCACTTT. Translated, it gives CASSLLGTGHGSPLHF. This rearrangement joins TRBV28 to TRBJ1-6; 9 bases line up with TRBD1. This CDR3 spans 16 amino acids. In germline, CDR1 is MDHEN, CDR2 SYDVKM. V shed 1 base, J shed 10 bases, and the junction held 8 bases outside the gene matches. Complete variable domain (other parts from reference TRBV28 and TRBJ1-6): DVKVTQSSRYLVKRTGEKVFLECVQDMDHENMFWYRQDPGLGLRLIYFSYDVKMKEKGDIPEGYSVSREKKERFSLILESASTNQTSMYLCASSLLGTGHGSPLHFGNGTRLTVT.

This chain joins TRBV15 and TRBJ2-2, with TRBD2 identical over 9 bases. V lost 4 bases, J lost 5 bases, and 2 bases stayed unmatched. This CDR3 region has 14 residues. From germline, CDR1 is LNHNV and CDR2 YYDKDF (reference sequence). This CDR3 reads CATSTLAGTGELFF. DNA of the CDR3: TGTGCCACCAGCACTCTAGCGGGGACCGGGGAGCTGTTTTTT.

The chain recombines TRBV13 with TRBJ1-1, with D unclear. CDR1 PRHDT and CDR2 FYEKMQ come from the germline V gene (reference sequence). This CDR3 comprises 18 residues. Trimming stripped 6 bases from V and 0 bases from J, with 23 bases between. This CDR3 is CASSPQTLPSGMNTEAFF. The CDR3 coding sequence is TGTGCCAGCAGTCCCCAGACCCTTCCCTCCGGGATGAACACTGAAGCTTTCTTT.

The V gene is TRBV6-5, the J gene TRBJ2-7; 7 bases line up with TRBD1. Germline assignment: CDR1 MNHEY and CDR2 SVGAGI. Trimming removed 6 bases from V and 4 bases from J; junction bases left unmatched: 12. This CDR3 spans 15 amino acids. The CDR3 protein is CASRPQQGISYEQYF. DNA of the CDR3: TGTGCCAGCAGACCACAACAGGGGATAAGTTACGAGCAGTACTTC.

The chain is built from TRBV18 and TRBJ1-4; 7 bases are shared with TRBD1. The CDR3 is 15 residues long. Germline assignment: CDR1 KGHSH and CDR2 LQKENI. V lost 0 bases and J lost 8; bases outside the gene matches: 6. The CDR3 is CASSPPGTVAEKLFF. Here the CDR3 DNA reads TGTGCCAGCTCACCACCCGGGACAGTCGCCGAAAAACTGTTTTTT. Based on the CDR3 plus reference TRBV18 and TRBJ1-4, the full variable domain is NAGVMQNPRHLVRRRGQEARLRCSPMKGHSHVYWYRQLPEEGLKFMVYLQKENIIDESGMPKERFSAEFPKEGPSILRIQQVVRGDSAAYFCASSPPGTVAEKLFFGSGTQLSVL.

This chain links TRBV5-1 with TRBJ2-3; 12 nucleotides align to TRBD2. Germline assignment: CDR1 SGHRS and CDR2 YFSETQ. Trimming removed 7 bases from V and 2 bases from J; junction bases left unmatched: 14. The CDR3 is 18 residues long. The CDR3 coding sequence is TGCGCCAGCGGCAGTCCTAGCGGGAGGGCCCTCCTCACAGATACGCAGTATTTT. Protein sequence: CASGSPSGRALLTDTQYF.

This rearrangement joins TRBV2 to TRBJ1-2; tentative D call: TRBD1 (5 bases). This CDR3 region has 13 residues. V shed 2 bases and J shed 6 bases, with 10 bases lying between them. Germline V gene data show CDR1 as SNHLY and CDR2 as FYNNEI. The CDR3 nucleotides read TGTGCCAGCAGTGAACAGGACATCAATGGCTACACCTTC. This gives the protein CASSEQDINGYTF. Together with reference TRBV2 and TRBJ1-2, the CDR3 gives the full variable domain: EPEVTQTPSHQVTQMGQEVILRCVPISNHLYFYWYRQILGQKVEFLVSFYNNEISEKSEIFDDQFSVERPDGSNFTLKIRSTKLEDSAMYFCASSEQDINGYTFGSGTRLTVV.

The chain has TRBV28 and TRBJ1-1, with unresolved D. The CDR3 consists of 14 residues. Per the germline V gene, CDR1 is MDHEN and CDR2 is SYDVKM. Trimming took off 5 bases at V and 4 bases at J, with 14 bases between the two ends. In DNA form, the CDR3 reads TGTGCCAGCAGTATTTACCGCCAAGCCACTGAAGCTTTCTTT. Its translation: CASSIYRQATEAFF.

Of note for this clone: Additional DNA sequences in this sample encode the identical CDR3. The V call is TRBV28, the J call TRBJ1-2, with 9 bases matching TRBD1. The germline V gene encodes CDR1 MDHEN and CDR2 SYDVKM. J gave up 5 bases and V 3 bases, and 4 bases lay outside the gene matches. This CDR3 contains 14 residues. CDR3 coding DNA: TGTGCCAGCAGTTTGGGACAGGGACGATATGGCTACACCTTC. Its translation: CASSLGQGRYGYTF.

CDR3 nucleotide sequence: TGTGCCAGCAGCAGGGGGGAGGCGGGAGCGGCCTATAATTCACCCCTCCACTTT. Translation gives CASSRGEAGAAYNSPLHF. The V and J genes are TRBV9 and TRBJ1-6; D perhaps matches TRBD1 (6 bases). CDR3 length: 18 amino acids. In germline, CDR1 is SGDLS, CDR2 YYNGEE. The germline V and J ends were trimmed by 4 bases and 2 bases, with 19 bases remaining between them.

This clone was picked up a small number of times. V and J are TRBV10-3 and TRBJ1-3; no firm D call. The germline V gene encodes CDR1 ENHRY and CDR2 SYGVKD. The CDR3 runs to 15 residues. The V end lost 8 bases, the J end lost 0 bases, and 14 bases lay between the germline ends. CDR3 region: CAILKDWSSGNTIYF. The CDR3 DNA follows: TGTGCCATCCTCAAAGACTGGAGCTCTGGAAACACCATATATTTT.

The genes are TRBV5-8 and TRBJ1-1, with TRBD1 as a possible D gene (6 bases). The CDR3 is 16 residues long. The germline V gene encodes CDR1 SGHTS and CDR2 YDEGEE. V was pared by 1 base and J by 0 bases, with 13 bases between. The CDR3, as DNA: TGTGCCAGCAGCTTGATCAGGGGTGAGATGAACACTGAAGCTTTCTTT. It specifies CASSLIRGEMNTEAFF. Full variable domain (remainder filled in from reference TRBV5-8 and TRBJ1-1): EAGVTQSPTHLIKTRGQQATLRCSPISGHTSVYWYQQALGLGLQFLLWYDEGEERNRGNFPPRFSGRQFPNYSSELNVNALELEDSALYLCASSLIRGEMNTEAFFGQGTRLTVV.

The CDR3 nucleotides are TGCGCCAGCAGCCCGACCGAGCGAAACACTGAAGCTTTCTTT. Amino acid sequence: CASSPTERNTEAFF. This chain links TRBV4-1 with TRBJ1-1; no reliable D call. Germline lookup yields CDR1 MGHRA and CDR2 YSYEKL. The length of the CDR3 is 14 residues. V dropped 4 bases and J dropped 2 bases, with 11 bases sitting between them.

This clone appeared a few times. The chain has TRBV7-3 and TRBJ2-7; 9 bases align to TRBD2. The CDR3 runs to 17 residues. Germline trimming cut 5 bases from V and 2 bases from J; bases unmatched to any gene: 13. Germline V CDR1 and CDR2: SGHTA, FQGTGA. CDR3 amino acids: CASSPGLAAGGTYEQYF. CDR3 coding DNA: TGTGCCAGCAGCCCCGGGTTGGCAGCGGGGGGAACCTACGAGCAGTACTTC.

This clone was seen more than once but under ten times. The rearrangement uses TRBV6-4 and TRBJ2-7; no definite D call. In germline, CDR1 is MRHNA, CDR2 SNTAGT. V lost 3 bases to trimming and J lost 0 bases, with 9 bases between them. The CDR3 length is 14 residues. CDR3 sequence: CASSEQLHSYEQYF. The DNA of the CDR3 is TGTGCCAGCAGTGAACAGCTACACTCCTACGAGCAGTACTTC.

V usage is TRBV9 and J usage is TRBJ2-7; D call uncertain. Germline CDR1 and CDR2: SGDLS and YYNGEE. The CDR3 has 15 residues. Trimming cost V 0 bases and J 0 bases, with 10 bases left between them. In DNA form, the CDR3 reads TGTGCCAGCAGCGTAGATCCTGTTAGCTCCTACGAGCAGTACTTC. Its translation: CASSVDPVSSYEQYF.

The chain recombines TRBV6-5 with TRBJ1-1; TRBD1 matches at 8 bases. Losses at the gene ends were 5 bases for V and 6 bases for J; bases not matched to a gene: 5. Germline V gene data show CDR1 as MNHEY and CDR2 as SVGAGI. The CDR3 is 13 residues long. CDR3 loop: CASSRDRIAEAFF. CDR3 coding DNA: TGTGCCAGCAGTCGGGACAGGATCGCTGAAGCTTTCTTT.

The chain has TRBV7-2 and TRBJ1-5; 8 bases fit TRBD1. The CDR3 runs to 14 residues. In germline, CDR1 is SGHTA, CDR2 FQGNSA. J lost 6 bases, V lost 6 bases, and 7 bases had no gene match. CDR3 loop: CASSPDRASQPQHF. CDR3 coding DNA: TGTGCCAGCAGTCCGGACAGGGCCAGTCAGCCCCAGCATTTT.

As DNA, the CDR3 is TGTGCCAGCAGCCGCCCATTAGCGGGGGCGATGAATGAGCAGTTCTTC. Protein: CASSRPLAGAMNEQFF. V gene TRBV3-1 (or the pseudogene TRBV3-2) combines with J gene TRBJ2-1, with 9 positions matching TRBD2. Germline CDR1 and CDR2: LGHDT and YNNKEL (reference sequence). The CDR3 loop spans 16 amino acids. After removal of 4 bases from V and 7 bases from J, the junction contained 11 bases not matched to a gene.

This clone has only one observation. V usage is TRBV2 and J usage is TRBJ1-4, with a possible D match to TRBD1 (6 bases). Looked up from germline, CDR1 is SNHLY and CDR2 is FYNNEI. The CDR3 spans 14 residues. The germline V and J ends were trimmed by 3 bases and 5 bases, with 10 bases remaining between them. The CDR3 nucleotides read TGTGCCAGCAGTGACCCCGGGACAAATGAAAAACTGTTTTTT. Amino acids: CASSDPGTNEKLFF. Based on the CDR3 plus reference TRBV2 and TRBJ1-4, the full variable domain is EPEVTQTPSHQVTQMGQEVILRCVPISNHLYFYWYRQILGQKVEFLVSFYNNEISEKSEIFDDQFSVERPDGSNFTLKIRSTKLEDSAMYFCASSDPGTNEKLFFGSGTQLSVL.

The chain has TRBV3-1 (or the pseudogene TRBV3-2) and TRBJ1-6; D remains unclear. The CDR3 is made up of 16 amino acids. Germline lookup yields CDR1 LGHDT and CDR2 YNNKEL (reference sequence). The germline V and J ends were trimmed by 0 bases and 7 bases, with 13 bases remaining between them. CDR3 residues: CASSQEGPGTNSPLHF. The CDR3 nucleotides read TGTGCCAGCAGCCAAGAGGGTCCAGGCACGAATTCACCCCTCCACTTT.